A single TCR beta chain is shown here with its context. Its antigen is still unknown. Naive-designated CD8 cells lacked CD45RO, were positively enriched for CCR7, and omitted terminally differentiated effector memory CD45RA+ cells. This specimen belongs to a study of shared clonotypes between healthy human individuals. General observations from the study: Sharing across four donors was highest in naive CD4 (roughly 5%) and lowest in memory CD8 (roughly 0.4%). Rarefaction revealed incomplete sorted-subset sequencing despite large depth.

The germline CDR1 and CDR2 sequences are SGHAT and FQNNGV. Trimming took 5 bases from V and 1 from J, leaving 17 bases between them. CDR3 size: 16 residues. Profiled with immunoSEQ multiplex PCR; TCRdb holds only in-frame clones, not every one. The repertoire holds roughly 2.1 million clones, with approximately 94% as singletons. The specimen sequenced was naive CD8+ T cells from PBMCs. The TCR sequence derives from a man aged 18 to 29 in good health. Some clones in this sample may be carry-over from other donors' samples. The chain employs TRBV11-2 and TRBJ1-1, with TRBD1 as a possible D gene (6 bases). The chain's CDR3 is CASSGLGGSGNTEAFF. The CDR3 DNA reads as TGTGCCAGCAGCGGACTAGGGGGTTCGGGGAACACTGAAGCTTTCTTT.